The 11 T cell receptor beta chains in this list originate from one sample, sequenced in a study of blood T cells in healthy people across ages. Alongside a J-beta primer mix, a sample-barcoded 5' primer served in a second PCR lasting roughly 7 to 11 cycles. TCRdb re-called the 5' RACE reads with MiXCR, one entry per CDR3 protein. The data contain under 950,000 distinct CDR3 sequences, about 20% of them seen just once; the ten biggest clones take up about 20%. Sequencing used blood. The receptors here all came from a man aged 65-85 years in good health.

The CDR3 protein is CASSRSGSGGARTDTQYF. The CDR3 DNA reads as TGTGCCAGCAGCCGTAGCGGGAGCGGGGGGGCCCGCACAGATACGCAGTATTTT. The chain recombines TRBV11-3 with TRBJ2-3; TRBD2 matches 10 bases. There are 18 residues in the CDR3. Trimming took 5 bases from V and 1 from J; bases not matched to a gene: 12. The germline CDR1 and CDR2 sequences are SGHNT and YENEEA.

The J gene is TRBJ2-5, the V gene TRBV12-3 or TRBV12-4; D uncertain. The end of the DNA fits TRBJ2-7 better, so the J call may be wrong. CDR3 length equals 15 residues. In DNA form, the CDR3 reads TGTGCCAGCAGTCGGAATGTCGGGTCTTACTACGAGCAGTACTTC. Its protein is CASSRNVGSYYEQYF.

The V gene is TRBV7-2, the J gene TRBJ2-2, with 8 bases identical to TRBD2. J lost 4 bases, V lost 5 bases, and 9 bases had no gene match. The CDR3 is 16 amino acids. The germline gives CDR1 SGHTA, CDR2 FQGNSA. The CDR3 loop reads CASSPRASGRTGELFF. DNA for the CDR3: TGTGCCAGCAGCCCTCGGGCTAGCGGGCGCACCGGGGAGCTGTTTTTT.

This clonotype came up once. The chain combines TRBV6-6 with TRBJ1-3; tentative D call: TRBD1 (5 bases). Per the germline V gene, CDR1 is MNHNY and CDR2 is SVGAGI (reference sequence). Trimming stripped 3 bases from V and 2 bases from J, with 11 bases between. CDR3 length: 15 residues. The CDR3 sequence: CASSYLGTPGNTIYF. The CDR3 DNA reads as TGTGCCAGCAGTTATCTCGGGACTCCTGGAAACACCATATATTTT.

The V call is TRBV27, the J call TRBJ1-1, with D unresolved. The germline V gene has CDR1 MNHEY and CDR2 SMNVEV (reference sequence). CDR3 length: 12 amino acids. The V and J ends lost 4 bases and 4 bases respectively, with 7 bases between them. CDR3 amino acids: CASSWGVTEAFF. CDR3 in DNA: TGTGCCAGCAGTTGGGGAGTCACTGAAGCTTTCTTT.

The rearrangement joins TRBV6-5 to TRBJ1-2, with 8 positions matching TRBD1. V shed 6 bases and J 3 bases; nucleotides not matched to a gene: 6. The CDR3 is 14 residues long. Looked up from germline, CDR1 is MNHEY and CDR2 is SVGAGI. The CDR3 nucleotides are TGTGCCAGCAGGCAACAGGGGGGAGACTATGGCTACACCTTC. Its protein is CASRQQGGDYGYTF.

This rearrangement joins TRBV5-6 to TRBJ1-1; a possible D gene is TRBD1 (6 bases). CDR3 size: 11 residues. Trimming removed 2 bases at V and 10 bases at J, with 9 bases between. The germline V gene encodes CDR1 SGHDT and CDR2 YYEEEE. The CDR3 nucleotides read TGTGCCAGCAGCTTTGGAGGGGGAGCTTTCTTT. This codes for CASSFGGGAFF.

This clonotype was observed a few times. V usage is TRBV6-1 and J usage is TRBJ2-3; tentative D call: TRBD1 (6 bases). CDR3 length equals 17 residues. Deletions cut 2 bases from V and 2 bases from J, with 17 bases between. The germline V gene has CDR1 MNHNS and CDR2 SASEGT. Here the CDR3 reads CASSEYITGLDTDTQYF. In DNA, the CDR3 is TGTGCCAGCAGTGAATATATAACAGGGTTAGACACAGATACGCAGTATTTT.

This clonotype was picked up a small number of times. The chain carries TRBV7-2 and TRBJ2-3, with D possibly TRBD2 on 5 matching bases. Trimming stripped 0 bases from V and 4 bases from J, with 8 bases between. The CDR3 runs 14 residues. Germline loops: CDR1 SGHTA, CDR2 FQGNSA. The CDR3 nucleotides are TGTGCCAGCAGCTTAGCGCTAGCCTCAGATACGCAGTATTTT. It specifies CASSLALASDTQYF.

This chain joins TRBV24-1 and TRBJ2-1; D perhaps matches TRBD1 (5 bases). The V and J ends lost 5 bases and 2 bases respectively, with 6 bases between them. Germline loops: CDR1 KGHDR, CDR2 SFDVKD. CDR3 length equals 13 residues. The CDR3 DNA sequence: TGTGCCACCAGTGGACAGCCCTACAATGAGCAGTTCTTC. Its protein is CATSGQPYNEQFF.

This clonotype was recorded a few times. The chain uses TRBV20-1 and TRBJ1-1, with no clear D. Trimming shortened V by 6 bases and J by 1 base, and 9 bases separated the two germline ends. Germline-derived CDR1 and CDR2 are DFQATT and SNEGSKA (reference sequence). CDR3 length equals 12 residues. Here the CDR3 reads CSAPGENTEAFF. In DNA form, the CDR3 reads TGCAGTGCCCCCGGGGAGAACACTGAAGCTTTCTTT.